The 7 T cell receptor beta chains below come from one sample, sequenced in a study of blood T cell repertoires in COVID-19. Clones were read by immunoSEQ multiplex PCR, and TCRdb kept only the in-frame ones, dropping some. The data hold 110,000 or so clones, with around four fifths observed a single time. Sequencing input: peripheral blood. Every receptor here comes from a woman aged 55 to 70 with acute or convalescent COVID-19.

V and J are TRBV30 and TRBJ2-2, with TRBD2 matching over 10 bases. Germline V gives CDR1 GTSNPN, CDR2 SVGIG (reference sequence). Losses at the gene ends were 7 bases for V and 6 bases for J; bases not matched to a gene: 11. The CDR3 has 15 amino acids. The CDR3 region has the DNA TGTGCCTTTCCACCTAGCGGGAGTGCGCCCGGGGAGCTGTTTTTT. This gives the protein CAFPPSGSAPGELFF.

The V call is TRBV27, the J call TRBJ2-1, with D perhaps matching TRBD2 (5 bases). Trimming stripped 8 bases from V and 7 bases from J, with 12 bases between. Germline V gene lookup returns CDR1 MNHEY and CDR2 SMNVEV (reference sequence). The CDR3 covers 12 residues. The CDR3 region has the DNA TGTGCCAGCGCCGGACTCTTTAATGAGCAGTTCTTC. This gives the protein CASAGLFNEQFF.

This sequence joins TRBV12-3 or TRBV12-4 and TRBJ2-7, with D hard to call. The CDR3 extends over 12 amino acids. V was clipped by 6 bases and J by 6 bases, with 12 bases between them. This CDR3 reads CASSRRPSEQYF. The CDR3 DNA sequence: TGTGCCAGCAGCCGCAGGCCTTCCGAGCAGTACTTC.

This chain joins TRBV28 and TRBJ1-4; 12 bases agree with TRBD1. Germline trimming cut 5 bases from V and 7 bases from J; bases unmatched to any gene: 5. The CDR3 runs to 15 residues. Germline V CDR1 and CDR2: MDHEN, SYDVKM. CDR3 sequence (DNA): TGTGCCAGCAGTCCGGGACAGGGGGCCGGTGAAAAACTGTTTTTT. This gives the protein CASSPGQGAGEKLFF.

The chain employs TRBV4-3 and TRBJ1-6; D not resolved. With 0 bases removed from V and 8 bases from J, the gap between germline ends came to 17 bases. CDR1 and CDR2 (germline): LGHNA, YSLEER. The CDR3 length is 17 residues. The CDR3 is CASSQDRPGPADSPLHF. The CDR3 DNA reads as TGCGCCAGCAGCCAAGATCGCCCGGGCCCAGCGGATTCACCCCTCCACTTT.

The chain uses TRBV20-1 and TRBJ1-1; D is unclear. V lost 3 bases and J lost 4, with 6 bases in between. The CDR3 runs to 11 residues. Germline V gene lookup returns CDR1 DFQATT and CDR2 SNEGSKA (reference sequence). CDR3 sequence (DNA): TGCAGTGCTAGTCCCGGCACTGAAGCTTTCTTT. Translating it yields CSASPGTEAFF.

This rearrangement joins TRBV7-3 to TRBJ2-1; TRBD2 matches 15 bases. Germline CDR1 and CDR2: SGHTA and FQGTGA. With 9 bases clipped from V and 8 bases from J, the junction kept 2 bases outside the gene matches. This CDR3 region has 13 residues. CDR3 nucleotides: TGTGCCAGTGGGACTAGCGGGGGGTATGAGCAGTTCTTC. This encodes CASGTSGGYEQFF.